The entry below describes one TCR delta chain. This clone was seen a handful of times. Its antigen is currently not known. Base qualities are not at hand, and no much larger clone is one base apart. RNA was extracted with the RNeasy mini kit and reverse transcribed using Superscript III. CDR3 amplicons were produced by multiplex PCR using pooled V-gene forward primers and a constant-region reverse primer with Illumina adaptor overhangs. After gel purification, the amplicons were indexed with Nextera index primers over eight extra PCR cycles and then purified using AMPure XP beads. Libraries were sequenced on an Illumina MiSeq with paired-end 250 bp reads, dual indexing and around 20% PhiX spike-in. The study's own analysis went as follows. Reads were quality checked with FastQC, and TRG read pairs were merged with ea-utils fastq-join. Annotation of sequences was performed with IMGT/HighV-QUEST, only productive sequences with unambiguous V-gene assignment were retained, and clonotypes were defined by identical CDR3 sequence. For downstream analysis, VDJtools 1.1.1, tcR 2.2.3, Treemap and vegan Shannon diversity in R 3.4.4 were used. After TCRdb called clones again from the public reads with CATT, rows with identical DNA were merged. TCRdb's processing, not the authors' own work, is the source of the V and J calls. In all, the sample holds around 60,000 delta-chain clones, and roughly 16% of those were seen once. The ten biggest clones cover approximately 0.4% of the sample.

Sequences TSWWSYY (CDR1) and QGS (CDR2) are obtained from the germline V gene. V is pared back by 4 bases and J by 0 bases, with 36 bases lying between the germline termini. Taken from cysteine to phenylalanine, the CDR3 has 23 residues. CDR3 DNA is the only sequence kept; it has 69 bases, read in frame from the first base. This specimen comes from a study of Vδ1+ human thymocytes (dated by TCRdb to 2017 to 2018). Some background on the complete study: mRNA-level TRG and TRD CDR3 repertoires of highly purified Vdelta1+ thymocytes from young children were characterised as a data resource. Validation of the multiplex-based CDR3 amplicon strategy against 5'RACE-based CDR3 amplicon generation methods had been performed previously.

Thymic samples were depleted of alphabeta T cells, then CD3+ TCRVdelta1+ TCRVdelta2- thymocytes were FACS-sorted. A purity of about 97% to 99.6% was achieved for sorted Vdelta1+ thymocytes. The thymic specimens were obtained from fewer than ten paediatric patients, aged about 5 days to 17 months, who were having corrective cardiac surgery. Thymic tissue was dispersed and mononuclear cells isolated on a Histopaque-1077 density gradient. Staining used anti-TCRVdelta1 clone TS8.2, anti-TCRVdelta2 clone B6, anti-CD3 clone HIT3a and anti-TCRalphabeta clone IP26 antibodies. Summary of the overall study and its limitations: In contrast to oligoclonal peripheral blood repertoires, thymic TRG and TRD repertoires appeared to be highly polyclonal with Gaussian CDR3 length distributions. Because no clustering by age or sex was seen, donors were not stratified by age or sex in the analyses. Many TRG clonotypes were shared between donors (up to about 7x10^3), whereas TRD repertoires were essentially private (max 116 shared). Because unexpected Vdelta2 sequences could lead to misinterpretation of bulk repertoire data, the authors recommended using highly purified populations and single-cell validation. Despite high sort purity, 15% to 25% of thymic TRD sequences were Vdelta2 (and few Vdelta3), unlike peripheral blood Vdelta1+ controls.

Sequenced input: Vdelta1+ gamma-delta thymocytes from the thymus. The cell subset or site label here, explained by the study, means: FACS-sorted CD3+ TCRalphabeta- TCRVdelta1+ TCRVdelta2- thymocytes. The sequence joins TRDV1 to TRDJ1, with a tentative D gene TRDD2 over 5 matching bases. This receptor was identified in a girl less than two years old who had congenital heart surgery. The nucleotides read TGTGCTCTTGGGGGCCTTCTCTCGCACGGGACGCCGGGTCTCTATGCGTACACCGATAAACTCATCTTT. Translated, this gives CALGGLLSHGTPGLYAYTDKLIF.